The 15 T cell receptor beta chains below come from one sample, sequenced in a study of vaccination and CD4 T cells after COVID-19 (dated by TCRdb to 2021 to 2024). Explained via the paper, the treatment or condition label denotes: roughly nine-day PBMC culture with coronavirus spike peptide pools or control peptides (ViraFEST assay). These receptors have no known antigen. Libraries were constructed by PCR. This sample was sequenced with an Illumina iSeq 100. DNA from cultured CD4+ T cells was subjected to TCR sequencing with the Oncomine TCR Beta short-read assay at the Johns Hopkins FTIC core. TCRdb cleaned the public reads at Q25 with fastp, built clones with MiXCR and kept in-frame beta chains. Identical CDR3 proteins give one entry, which carries the most common genes and DNA. The sample contains under 25,000 distinct CDR3 sequences, around two fifths of them found a single time. 14% of the sample belongs to the ten largest clones.

Sequenced input: cultured CD4+ T cells from blood. All receptors derive from a human donor with COVID-19.

DNA for the CDR3: TGTGCCTGGAGTGAGACAGGGACTGCCGGAAACACCATATATTTT. Amino acid sequence: CAWSETGTAGNTIYF. The chain is built from TRBV30 and TRBJ1-3, with 7 nucleotides matching TRBD1. CDR3 length: 15 amino acids. Germline loops: CDR1 GTSNPN, CDR2 SVGIG (reference sequence). V lost 1 base and J lost 4; bases outside the gene matches: 7.

This clonotype was recorded only once. The chain employs TRBV19 and TRBJ2-7; 7 nucleotides agree with TRBD1. The V gene's germline CDR1 is LNHDA and CDR2 SQIVND (reference sequence). V lost 4 bases and J lost 5; bases outside the gene matches: 8. This CDR3 has 14 amino acids. The CDR3 nucleotides read TGTGCCAGTAGTAAGGACAGGACCTTTAACGAGCAGTACTTC. Amino acids: CASSKDRTFNEQYF. Complete variable domain (other parts from reference TRBV19 and TRBJ2-7): DGGITQSPKYLFRKEGQNVTLSCEQNLNHDAMYWYRQDPGQGLRLIYYSQIVNDFQKGDIAEGYSVSREKKESFPLTVTSAQKNPTAFYLCASSKDRTFNEQYFGPGTRLTVT.

This clonotype showed up just a few times. The chain is built from TRBV5-8 and TRBJ1-5, with 7 bases that match TRBD1. Germline loops: CDR1 SGHTS, CDR2 YDEGEE. After removal of 1 base from V and 5 bases from J, the junction contained 9 bases not matched to a gene. The CDR3 has 16 amino acids. CDR3 sequence: CASSLRRGTADQPQHF. Written as DNA, the CDR3 is TGTGCCAGCAGCTTGAGGAGGGGGACAGCAGATCAGCCCCAGCATTTT.

This chain uses TRBV5-1 with TRBJ2-7, with TRBD1 identical over 7 bases. With V trimmed by 8 bases and J by 4 bases, 12 bases remained unmatched. This CDR3 is built from 14 residues. The germline V gene has CDR1 SGHRS and CDR2 YFSETQ. CDR3 in DNA: TGCGCCAGTTCCCGGGACAGCGCGTCGTACGAGCAGTACTTC. It specifies CASSRDSASYEQYF.

The CDR3 coding sequence is TGTGCCAGCAACCCATCAGCGGGGGGGAGCACAGATACGCAGTATTTT. Protein: CASNPSAGGSTDTQYF. The chain combines TRBV5-4 with TRBJ2-3; 10 bases agree with TRBD2. CDR3 length: 16 residues. V trimming: 6 bases; J trimming: 0 bases; junction bases outside the gene matches: 7. Per germline, CDR1 SGHNT and CDR2 YYREEE (reference sequence).

This clonotype was seen only once. Sequence at one end of the junction differs from germline and may be a read error. The V and J genes are TRBV18 and TRBJ2-5; D gene ambiguous. Looked up from germline, CDR1 is KGHSH and CDR2 is LQKENI. The CDR3 extends over 14 amino acids. For the CDR3, the DNA is TGTGCCACCTCACCTGGAAACAGACAAGAGACCCAGTACTTC. This translates into CATSPGNRQETQYF.

This clonotype was seen more than once but under ten times. V and J are TRBV6-1 and TRBJ2-6; maybe TRBD2 (6 bases). The CDR3 contains 14 residues. Trimming pared 10 bases from V and 4 bases from J, leaving 14 bases between. Germline CDR1 is MNHNS and CDR2 is SASEGT. This CDR3 reads CAIPGAGGANVLTF. The CDR3 DNA sequence: TGTGCCATCCCCGGGGCGGGAGGGGCCAACGTCCTGACTTTC.

This clonotype is a singleton in its sample. The V call is TRBV7-2, the J call TRBJ1-2; weak D call: TRBD1 (5 bases). The CDR3 has 15 residues. Germline CDR1 and CDR2: SGHTA and FQGNSA. Trimming pared 2 bases from V and 2 bases from J, leaving 12 bases between. The CDR3 nucleotides are TGTGCCAGCAGCTTATCACGGGGGTTCAACTATGGCTACACCTTC. This codes for CASSLSRGFNYGYTF.

This clonotype occurred a few times. The rearrangement joins TRBV19 to TRBJ1-2; D unresolved. The germline V gene encodes CDR1 LNHDA and CDR2 SQIVND (reference sequence). The CDR3 has 13 amino acids. V shed 7 bases and J shed 5 bases, with 14 bases lying between them. The CDR3 sequence is CASTSTQPYGYTF. As DNA, the CDR3 is TGTGCCAGTACCTCAACACAACCGTATGGCTACACCTTC.

This chain uses TRBV7-2 with TRBJ1-1; TRBD1 is a possible D gene (5 bases). Germline-derived CDR1 and CDR2 are SGHTA and FQGNSA. V was cut by 0 bases and J by 1 base, with 6 bases left in between. The CDR3 contains 14 residues. The CDR3 loop reads CASSLAGGNTEAFF. CDR3 DNA sequence: TGTGCCAGCAGCTTAGCGGGGGGGAACACTGAAGCTTTCTTT.

In this sample, this clonotype turned up a few times. The V call is TRBV2, the J call TRBJ2-5; TRBD1 matches 8 bases. Germline CDR1 reads SNHLY; CDR2 reads FYNNEI. CDR3 length equals 13 residues. V lost 4 bases and J lost 5; bases outside the gene matches: 3. The CDR3 DNA reads TGTGCCAGCAGTGTTAACAGGGGGGAGACCCAGTACTTC. Its translation is CASSVNRGETQYF. The whole variable domain, remainder taken from reference TRBV2 and TRBJ2-5, is EPEVTQTPSHQVTQMGQEVILRCVPISNHLYFYWYRQILGQKVEFLVSFYNNEISEKSEIFDDQFSVERPDGSNFTLKIRSTKLEDSAMYFCASSVNRGETQYFGPGTRLLVL.

The gene calls are TRBV24-1 and TRBJ2-5, with D possibly TRBD2 on 6 matching bases. The CDR3 is 15 residues long. Germline CDR1 and CDR2: KGHDR and SFDVKD. Between the trimmed V and J ends, which lost 2 bases and 2 bases, there was a span of 11 bases. This chain's CDR3 is CATSDSGVRQETQYF. CDR3 sequence (DNA): TGTGCCACCAGTGATTCGGGGGTAAGGCAAGAGACCCAGTACTTC.

This sequence joins TRBV7-3 and TRBJ2-3, with 10 positions matching TRBD2. The CDR3 contains 15 residues. From germline, CDR1 is SGHTA and CDR2 FQGTGA. After removal of 6 bases from V and 2 bases from J, the junction contained 5 bases not matched to a gene. The CDR3 sequence is CASSSSGGLTDTQYF. The CDR3 nucleotides read TGTGCCAGCAGTTCTAGCGGGGGACTCACAGATACGCAGTATTTT.

CDR3 in DNA: TGTGCCAGCAGCCCCGACAGAAATTCACCCCTCCACTTT. Translation: CASSPDRNSPLHF. The genes are TRBV5-4 and TRBJ1-6; a possible D gene is TRBD1 (5 bases). The CDR3 spans 13 residues. V dropped 4 bases and J dropped 7 bases, with 9 bases sitting between them. In germline, CDR1 is SGHNT, CDR2 YYREEE (reference sequence).

This sequence joins TRBV7-6 and TRBJ2-2; tentatively, D is TRBD2 (5 bases). CDR1 and CDR2 from the germline V gene are SGHVS and FNYEAQ. CDR3 length: 16 residues. V was shortened by 0 bases and J by 5 bases, with 13 bases between the two germline ends. CDR3 in amino acids: CASSLAILEETGELFF. DNA for the CDR3: TGTGCCAGCAGCTTAGCGATTCTGGAGGAAACCGGGGAGCTGTTTTTT.